The sequence of this T cell receptor (beta chain) was determined in a study of blood T cell repertoires in COVID-19. Study at large: COVID-19 samples collected from the United States, Italy and Spain covered acute and convalescent phases. T cells, B-cell-depleted T cells, or PBMCs provided the cDNA or gDNA that served as material.

This CDR3 is 15 amino acids long. Trimming removed 1 base from V and 5 bases from J; junction bases left unmatched: 5. Germline values: CDR1 SGHNT, CDR2 YYREEE (reference sequence). Measured with immunoSEQ multiplex PCR; TCRdb has only the in-frame clones, and not every one. The table lists a few hundred thousand clones, around nine tenths of them singletons, with 0.8% to 0.85% in the top ten. The TCR originated in a man between 18 and 35 years old with COVID-19, enrolled during active disease. Material: peripheral blood. The rearrangement links TRBV5-4 to TRBJ2-5; 10 bases align to TRBD2. CDR3 DNA: TGTGCCAGCAGCTTGAACAGCGGGGGGGCTGAGACCCAGTACTTC. Its protein product is CASSLNSGGAETQYF. Combining the CDR3 with reference TRBV5-4 and TRBJ2-5 gives the whole variable domain ETGVTQSPTHLIKTRGQQVTLRCSSQSGHNTVSWYQQALGQGPQFIFQYYREEENGRGNFPPRFSGLQFPNYSSELNVNALELDDSALYLCASSLNSGGAETQYFGPGTRLLVL.